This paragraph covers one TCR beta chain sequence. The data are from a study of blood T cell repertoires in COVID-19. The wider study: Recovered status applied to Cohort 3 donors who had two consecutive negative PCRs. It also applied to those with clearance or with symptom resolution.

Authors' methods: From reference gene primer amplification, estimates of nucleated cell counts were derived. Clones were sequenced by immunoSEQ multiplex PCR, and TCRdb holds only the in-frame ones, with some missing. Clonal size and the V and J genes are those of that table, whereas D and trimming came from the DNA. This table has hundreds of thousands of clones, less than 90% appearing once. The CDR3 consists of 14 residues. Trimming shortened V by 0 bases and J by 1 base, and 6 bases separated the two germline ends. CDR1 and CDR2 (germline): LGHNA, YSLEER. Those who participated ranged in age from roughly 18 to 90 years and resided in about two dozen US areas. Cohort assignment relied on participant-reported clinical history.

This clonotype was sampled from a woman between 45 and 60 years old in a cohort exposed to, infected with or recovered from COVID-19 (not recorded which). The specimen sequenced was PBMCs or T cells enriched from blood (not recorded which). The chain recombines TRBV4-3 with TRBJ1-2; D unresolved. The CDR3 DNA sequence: TGCGCCAGCAGCCAAGAATCCCTTAACTATGGCTACACCTTC. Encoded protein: CASSQESLNYGYTF.